A single T cell receptor (beta chain) is shown here with its context. The germline V gene encodes CDR1 MDHEN and CDR2 SYDVKM. The CDR3 sequence is 13 residues long. V was trimmed by 5 bases and J by 3 bases, leaving 10 bases between them. These data are taken from a study of blood T cell repertoires in COVID-19. Study at large: From the United States, Italy and Spain came samples of acute and convalescent COVID-19.

Seattle patients were enrolled while actively infected and followed longitudinally. Per the original data handling: By means of reference gene primer amplification, nucleated cell counts were estimated. Only in-frame clones appear in the TCRdb table, and some are missing; sequencing was by immunoSEQ multiplex PCR. Clonal size and the V and J genes are those of that table, whereas D and trimming came from the DNA. The data show some 220,000 clones, with 82% seen just once and less than 6% held by the top ten. Sequenced material: peripheral blood. The TCR comes from a woman aged 70-85 years with COVID-19, enrolled during active disease. The chain carries TRBV28 and TRBJ1-2, with a weak D call TRBD1 (6 bases). CDR3 protein: CASSVGQHYGYTF. CDR3 bases: TGTGCCAGCAGTGTAGGACAGCACTATGGCTACACCTTC.